This T cell receptor beta chain was obtained from a study of T cells in localized non-small cell lung cancer. The data were produced by immunoSEQ multiplex PCR, yet TCRdb's version contains in-frame clones alone and is incomplete. The repertoire has approximately 72,000 clones, just under 85% of them found once; the top ten carry 13%. J lost 3 bases, V lost 3 bases, and 4 bases had no gene match. Germline lookup yields CDR1 SGHNT and CDR2 YYREEE (reference sequence). The CDR3 extends over 14 amino acids. The V gene is TRBV5-4, the J gene TRBJ2-7; 9 nucleotides match TRBD1. This specimen consisted of peripheral blood, obtained before any cancer treatment. This receptor was identified in a female donor older than 55 with stage I lung adenocarcinoma. CDR3 in DNA: TGTGCCAGCAGCTCGGACAGGGGTTTCTACGAGCAGTACTTC. This translates into CASSSDRGFYEQYF.